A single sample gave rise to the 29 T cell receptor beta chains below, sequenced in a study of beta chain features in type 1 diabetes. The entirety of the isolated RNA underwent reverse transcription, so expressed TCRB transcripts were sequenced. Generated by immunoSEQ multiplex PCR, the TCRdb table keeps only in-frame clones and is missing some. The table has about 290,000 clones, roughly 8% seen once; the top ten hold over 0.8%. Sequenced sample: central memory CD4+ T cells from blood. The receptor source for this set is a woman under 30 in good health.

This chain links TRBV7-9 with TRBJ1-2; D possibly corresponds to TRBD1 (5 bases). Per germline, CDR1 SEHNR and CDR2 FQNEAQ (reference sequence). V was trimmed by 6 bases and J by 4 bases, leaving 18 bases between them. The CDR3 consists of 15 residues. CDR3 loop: CASSPPLTETYGYTF. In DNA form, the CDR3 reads TGTGCCAGCAGTCCACCGCTGACAGAGACCTATGGCTACACCTTC.

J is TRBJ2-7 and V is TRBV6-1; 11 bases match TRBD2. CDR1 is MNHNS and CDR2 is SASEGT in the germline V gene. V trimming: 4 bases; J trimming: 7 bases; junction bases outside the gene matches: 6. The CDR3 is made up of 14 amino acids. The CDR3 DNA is TGTGCCAGCAGTGCCCTGACTAGCGGGGATGAGCAGTACGTC. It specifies CASSALTSGDEQYV.

The CDR3 DNA reads TGTGCCAGCAGTGAAGGCTGGAGGGTAGCTTTCTTT. It is translated as CASSEGWRVAFF. This sequence joins TRBV6-1 and TRBJ1-1; D gene ambiguous. This CDR3 has 12 residues. CDR1 is MNHNS, CDR2 SASEGT, per germline. Trimming shortened V by 1 base and J by 10 bases, and 10 bases separated the two germline ends.

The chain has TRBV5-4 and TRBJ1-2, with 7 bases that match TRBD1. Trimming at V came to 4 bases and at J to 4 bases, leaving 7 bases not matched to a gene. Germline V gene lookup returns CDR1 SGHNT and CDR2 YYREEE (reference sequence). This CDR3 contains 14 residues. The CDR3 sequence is CASSRDRDPYGYTF. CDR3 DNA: TGTGCCAGCAGCAGGGACAGAGACCCCTATGGCTACACCTTC.

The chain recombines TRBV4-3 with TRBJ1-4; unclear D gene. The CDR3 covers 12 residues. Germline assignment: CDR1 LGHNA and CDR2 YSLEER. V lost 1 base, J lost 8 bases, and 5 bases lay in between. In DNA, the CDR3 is TGCGCCAGCAGCCAAGTTGGAGAAAAACTGTTTTTT. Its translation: CASSQVGEKLFF.

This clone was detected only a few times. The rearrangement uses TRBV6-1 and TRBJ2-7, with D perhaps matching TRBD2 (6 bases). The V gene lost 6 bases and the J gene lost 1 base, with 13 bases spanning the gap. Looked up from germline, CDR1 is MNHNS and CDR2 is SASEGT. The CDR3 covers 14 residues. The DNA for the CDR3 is TGTGCCAGCAGCCGCGGGGCGAAATCCTACGAGCAGTACGTC. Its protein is CASSRGAKSYEQYV.

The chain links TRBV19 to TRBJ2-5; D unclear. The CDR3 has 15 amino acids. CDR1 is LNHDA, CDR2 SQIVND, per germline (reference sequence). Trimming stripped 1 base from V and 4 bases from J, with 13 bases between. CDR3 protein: CASSIGGAFGETQYF. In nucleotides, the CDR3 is TGTGCCAGTAGTATAGGCGGAGCCTTTGGAGAGACCCAGTACTTC.

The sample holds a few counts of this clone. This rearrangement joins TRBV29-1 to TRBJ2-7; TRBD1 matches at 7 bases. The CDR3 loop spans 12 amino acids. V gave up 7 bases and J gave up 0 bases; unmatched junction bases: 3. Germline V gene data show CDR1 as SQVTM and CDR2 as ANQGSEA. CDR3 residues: CSARDSSYEQYF. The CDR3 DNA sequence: TGCAGCGCTCGGGACAGCTCCTACGAGCAGTACTTC.

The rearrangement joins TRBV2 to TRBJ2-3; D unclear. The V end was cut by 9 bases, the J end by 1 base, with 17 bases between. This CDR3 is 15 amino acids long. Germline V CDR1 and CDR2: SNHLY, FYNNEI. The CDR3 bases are TGTGCCAGTACCTTCGGGCCACCCGGCACAGATACGCAGTATTTT. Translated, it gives CASTFGPPGTDTQYF.

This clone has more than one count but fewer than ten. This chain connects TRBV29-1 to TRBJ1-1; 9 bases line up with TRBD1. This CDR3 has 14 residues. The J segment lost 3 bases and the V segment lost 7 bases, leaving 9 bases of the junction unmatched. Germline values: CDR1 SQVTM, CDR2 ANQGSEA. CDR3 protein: CSAGQGNVDTEAFF. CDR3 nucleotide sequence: TGCAGCGCCGGACAGGGGAATGTGGACACTGAAGCTTTCTTT. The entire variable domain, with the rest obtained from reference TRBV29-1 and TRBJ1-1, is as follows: SAVISQKPSRDICQRGTSLTIQCQVDSQVTMMFWYRQQPGQSLTLIATANQGSEATYESGFVIDKFPISRPNLTFSTLTVSNMSPEDSSIYLCSAGQGNVDTEAFFGQGTRLTVV.

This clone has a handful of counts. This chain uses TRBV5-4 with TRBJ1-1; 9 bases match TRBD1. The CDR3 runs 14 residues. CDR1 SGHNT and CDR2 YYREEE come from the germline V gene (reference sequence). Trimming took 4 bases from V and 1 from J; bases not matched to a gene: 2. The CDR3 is CASSRGQGNTEAFF. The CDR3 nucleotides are TGTGCCAGCAGCCGGGGACAGGGGAACACTGAAGCTTTCTTT. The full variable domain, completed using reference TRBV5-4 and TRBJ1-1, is ETGVTQSPTHLIKTRGQQVTLRCSSQSGHNTVSWYQQALGQGPQFIFQYYREEENGRGNFPPRFSGLQFPNYSSELNVNALELDDSALYLCASSRGQGNTEAFFGQGTRLTVV.

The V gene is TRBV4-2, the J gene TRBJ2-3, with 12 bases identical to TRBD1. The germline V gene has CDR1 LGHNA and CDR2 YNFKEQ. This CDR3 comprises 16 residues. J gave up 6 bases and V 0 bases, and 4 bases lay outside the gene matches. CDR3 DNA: TGTGCCAGCAGCCAAGAGGGGACAGGGGGCGCTGATACGCAGTATTTT. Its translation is CASSQEGTGGADTQYF.

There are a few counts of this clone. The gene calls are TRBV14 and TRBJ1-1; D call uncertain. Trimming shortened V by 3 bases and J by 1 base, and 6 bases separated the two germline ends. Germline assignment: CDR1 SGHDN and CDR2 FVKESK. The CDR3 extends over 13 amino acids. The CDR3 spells CASSQPPNTEAFF. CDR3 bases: TGTGCCAGCAGCCAGCCCCCGAACACTGAAGCTTTCTTT.

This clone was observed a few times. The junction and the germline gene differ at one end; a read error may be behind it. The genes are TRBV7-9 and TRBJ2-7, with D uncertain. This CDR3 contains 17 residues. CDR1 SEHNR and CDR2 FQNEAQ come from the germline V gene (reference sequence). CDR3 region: CASSQAYSTVVSYEQYF. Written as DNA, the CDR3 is TGCGCCAGCAGCCAAGCTTATAGTACAGTGGTCTCCTACGAGCAGTACTTC.

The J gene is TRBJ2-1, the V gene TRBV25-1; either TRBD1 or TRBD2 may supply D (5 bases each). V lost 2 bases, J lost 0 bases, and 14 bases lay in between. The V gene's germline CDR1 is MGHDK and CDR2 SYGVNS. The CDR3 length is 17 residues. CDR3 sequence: CASSEQARGPSYNEQFF. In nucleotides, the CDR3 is TGTGCCAGCAGTGAACAAGCCCGGGGCCCCTCCTACAATGAGCAGTTCTTC.

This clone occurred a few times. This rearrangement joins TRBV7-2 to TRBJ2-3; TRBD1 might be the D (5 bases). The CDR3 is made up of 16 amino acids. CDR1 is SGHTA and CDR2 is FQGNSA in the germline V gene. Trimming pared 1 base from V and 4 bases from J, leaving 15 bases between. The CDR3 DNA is TGTGCCAGCAGCTTAGATCTGGGGCTGAGCGCAGATACGCAGTATTTT. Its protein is CASSLDLGLSADTQYF. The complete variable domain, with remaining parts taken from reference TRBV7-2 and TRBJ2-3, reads GAGVSQSPSNKVTEKGKDVELRCDPISGHTALYWYRQSLGQGLEFLIYFQGNSAPDKSGLPSDRFSAERTGGSVSTLTIQRTQQEDSAVYLCASSLDLGLSADTQYFGPGTRLTVL.

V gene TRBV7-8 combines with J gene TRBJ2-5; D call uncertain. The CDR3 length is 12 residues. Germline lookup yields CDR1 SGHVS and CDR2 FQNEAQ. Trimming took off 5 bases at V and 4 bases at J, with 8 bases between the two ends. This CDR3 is CASSASVETQYF. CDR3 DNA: TGTGCCAGCAGCGCTTCAGTAGAGACCCAGTACTTC.

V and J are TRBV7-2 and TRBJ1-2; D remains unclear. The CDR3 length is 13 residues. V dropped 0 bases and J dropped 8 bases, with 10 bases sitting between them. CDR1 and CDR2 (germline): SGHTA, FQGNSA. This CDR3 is CASSLAGQLGYTF. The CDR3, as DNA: TGTGCCAGCAGCTTAGCCGGTCAACTGGGCTACACCTTC.

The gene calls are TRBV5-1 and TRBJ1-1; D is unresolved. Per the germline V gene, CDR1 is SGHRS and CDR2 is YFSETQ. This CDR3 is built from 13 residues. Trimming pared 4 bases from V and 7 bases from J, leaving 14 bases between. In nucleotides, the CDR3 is TGCGCCAGCAGCCTCGGACGGGCCATTGAAGCTTTCTTT. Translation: CASSLGRAIEAFF.

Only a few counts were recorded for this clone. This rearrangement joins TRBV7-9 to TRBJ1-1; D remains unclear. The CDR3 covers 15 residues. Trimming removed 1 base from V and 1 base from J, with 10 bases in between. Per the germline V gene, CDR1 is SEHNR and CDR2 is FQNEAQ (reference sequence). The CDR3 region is CASSLGSWENTEAFF. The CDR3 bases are TGTGCCAGCAGCTTAGGATCTTGGGAGAACACTGAAGCTTTCTTT.

The DNA for the CDR3 is TGCGCCAGCAGCTTGGAACGGAGAAGCTATGGCTACACCTTC. Residues: CASSLERRSYGYTF. The chain joins TRBV5-1 to TRBJ1-2, with D unclear. Deletions cut 0 bases from V and 4 bases from J, with 10 bases between. CDR3 size: 14 residues. Germline loops: CDR1 SGHRS, CDR2 YFSETQ.

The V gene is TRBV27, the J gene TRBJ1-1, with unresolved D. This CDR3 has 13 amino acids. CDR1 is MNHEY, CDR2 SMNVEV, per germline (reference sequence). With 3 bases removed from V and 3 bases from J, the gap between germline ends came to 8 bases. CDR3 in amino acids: CASSFNFDTEAFF. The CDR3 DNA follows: TGTGCCAGCAGTTTCAACTTCGACACTGAAGCTTTCTTT.

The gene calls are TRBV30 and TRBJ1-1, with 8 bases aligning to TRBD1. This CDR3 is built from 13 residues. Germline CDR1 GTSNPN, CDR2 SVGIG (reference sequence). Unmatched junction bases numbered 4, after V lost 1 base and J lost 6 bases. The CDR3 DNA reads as TGTGCCTGGAGTGCCAGGACAGGGTCTGAAGCTTTCTTT. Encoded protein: CAWSARTGSEAFF.

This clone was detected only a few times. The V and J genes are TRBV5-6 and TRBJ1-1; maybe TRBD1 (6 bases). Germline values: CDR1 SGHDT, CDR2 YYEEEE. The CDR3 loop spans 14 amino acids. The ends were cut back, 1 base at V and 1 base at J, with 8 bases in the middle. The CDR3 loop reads CASSLLGGNTEAFF. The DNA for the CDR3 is TGTGCCAGCAGCTTGCTAGGGGGGAACACTGAAGCTTTCTTT.

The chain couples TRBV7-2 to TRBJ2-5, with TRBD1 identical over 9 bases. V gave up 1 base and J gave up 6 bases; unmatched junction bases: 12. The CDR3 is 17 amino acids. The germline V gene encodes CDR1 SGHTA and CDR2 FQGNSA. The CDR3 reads CASSLESSGTGLKTQYF. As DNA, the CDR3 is TGTGCCAGCAGCTTAGAGTCCTCGGGGACAGGGTTAAAGACCCAGTACTTC.

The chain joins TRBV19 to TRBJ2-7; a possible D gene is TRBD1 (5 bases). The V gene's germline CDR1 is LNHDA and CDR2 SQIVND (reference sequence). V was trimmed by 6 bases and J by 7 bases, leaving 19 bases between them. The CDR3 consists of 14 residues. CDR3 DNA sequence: TGTGCCAGTAGCCCAGACCCCTGGGGCGGAGAGCAGTACTTC. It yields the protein CASSPDPWGGEQYF.

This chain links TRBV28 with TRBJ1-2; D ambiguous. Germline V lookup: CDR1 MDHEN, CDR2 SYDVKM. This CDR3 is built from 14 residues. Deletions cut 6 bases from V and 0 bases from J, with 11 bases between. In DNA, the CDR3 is TGTGCCAGCAGGCTGGGAGGAGCTAACTATGGCTACACCTTC. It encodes CASRLGGANYGYTF.

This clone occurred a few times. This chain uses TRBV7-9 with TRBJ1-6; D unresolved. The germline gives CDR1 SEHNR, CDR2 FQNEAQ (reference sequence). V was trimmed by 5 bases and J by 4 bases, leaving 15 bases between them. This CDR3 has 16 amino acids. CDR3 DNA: TGTGCCAGCAGCGCCCGCGGACGGGAATATAATTCACCCCTCCACTTT. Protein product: CASSARGREYNSPLHF.

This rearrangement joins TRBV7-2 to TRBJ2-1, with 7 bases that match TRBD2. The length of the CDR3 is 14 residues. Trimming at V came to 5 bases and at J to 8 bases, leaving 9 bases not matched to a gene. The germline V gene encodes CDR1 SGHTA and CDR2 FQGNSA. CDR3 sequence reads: CASSVRLAWDEQFF. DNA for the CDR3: TGTGCCAGCAGCGTACGACTAGCTTGGGATGAGCAGTTCTTC.